This passage covers 3 T cell receptor beta chains from one sample sequenced in a study of regulatory T cells in long-lasting Graves disease. Building of the TCR beta libraries involved iRepertoire HTBI primers and Arm-PCR of CDR3 regions. TCRdb analysed the multiplex PCR reads with MiXCR anew, one entry per CDR3 protein. The profile shows about 470,000 distinct CDR3 sequences, less than 25% of them singletons. The sample's time point: persistent/refractory GD, antithyroid drugs over 5 years with positive TRAb. Making the TCR library involved RNA that had been extracted from PBMCs. Here the sequenced sample was peripheral blood mononuclear cells (PBMCs), taken when the disease was refractory, from a patient treated with antithyroid drugs. These receptors all come from a female donor with Graves disease.

This clonotype was counted many times. The rearrangement uses TRBV28 and TRBJ2-7; TRBD1 aligns across 11 bases. This CDR3 has 16 residues. The V gene's germline CDR1 is MDHEN and CDR2 SYDVKM. The ends lost 4 bases at V and 5 bases at J; junction bases unmatched: 10. As DNA, the CDR3 is TGTGCCAGCAGTTCTCTGCCGGGACAGGGGGGCGACGAGCAGTACTTC. Amino acid sequence: CASSSLPGQGGDEQYF.

The chain is built from TRBV6-5 and TRBJ1-1; TRBD1 matches 7 bases. V dropped 5 bases and J dropped 3; count of bases not matched to a gene: 9. This CDR3 spans 15 amino acids. CDR1 is MNHEY and CDR2 is SVGAGI in the germline V gene. The CDR3 DNA is TGTGCCAGCAGTGCGAAGACAGGGCTAGACACTGAAGCTTTCTTT. Translating gives CASSAKTGLDTEAFF.

This clonotype has at least ten counts. This chain links TRBV28 with TRBJ1-4, with D uncertain. Germline assignment: CDR1 MDHEN and CDR2 SYDVKM. This CDR3 contains 14 residues. V was shortened by 5 bases and J by 8 bases, with 15 bases between the two germline ends. The CDR3 reads CASSKIWRGEKLFF. The CDR3 DNA is TGTGCCAGCAGTAAGATCTGGCGCGGAGAAAAACTGTTTTTT.